This is a list of T cell receptor beta chains from one sample in a study of cytomegalovirus exposure and HLA in healthy donors. Libraries were prepared by immunoSEQ multiplex PCR; TCRdb keeps only in-frame clonotypes and omits some of them. The table records tens of thousands of clones, over 65% of them present only once. The sequenced sample was PBMCs. These receptors were taken from a middle-aged woman in good health and CMV-seropositive. Each CDR3 is given with its conserved first and last residue. Each record gives: D gene, clone size, V gene, J gene, CDR3 DNA, CDR3 protein. A D gene is named only where the DNA matches it firmly. Size is stated for part of the rows, as once, few or many counts, or as a class when the clone is expanded.

>NA|once|TRBV12-2|TRBJ2-5
TGTGCAAGTCGTTCGTTTGGGACTAGTCTTGAGACCCAGTACTTC
CASRSFGTSLETQYF
>TRBD1|NA|TRBV28|TRBJ2-3
TGTGCCAGCAGCCTGACAGGGGGTGGGACTGATACGCAGTATTTT
CASSLTGGGTDTQYF
>NA|few|TRBV6-1|TRBJ2-2
TGTGCCAGCAGAGAGACAGCCGGGGAGCTGTTTTTT
CASRETAGELFF
>TRBD1|NA|TRBV5-1|TRBJ2-5
TGCGCCAGCAGCCCCGACAGGGTTCAAGAGACCCAGTACTTC
CASSPDRVQETQYF
>NA|NA|TRBV18|TRBJ1-1
TGTGCCAGCTCACTGCTCCGGGGTGAGACTGAAGCTTTCTTT
CASSLLRGETEAFF
>NA|NA|TRBV7-6|TRBJ1-5
TGTGCCAGCAGCTTAGATAGTTATAGCAATCAGCCCCAGCATTTT
CASSLDSYSNQPQHF
>NA|NA|TRBV6-8|TRBJ2-2
TGTGCCAGCAGTTACCCGACTAGGGGAACCGGGGAGCTGTTTTTT
CASSYPTRGTGELFF
>TRBD2|NA|TRBV7-8|TRBJ2-1
TGTGCCAGCAGCTCGACACTAGCGGGAGACATGAATGAGCAGTTCTTC
CASSSTLAGDMNEQFF
>TRBD1|NA|TRBV6-4|TRBJ2-3
TGTGCCAGCAGTGAATCAGCGGCAGGGGGCGGTACAGATACGCAGTATTTT
CASSESAAGGGTDTQYF
>TRBD1|few|TRBV7-2|TRBJ1-4
TGTGCCAGCAGCCCGACAGGGGGCGCATGGGAAAAACTGTTTTTT
CASSPTGGAWEKLFF
>NA|NA|TRBV9|TRBJ2-3
TGTGCCAGCAGCCAGGTCTTCGGGAGCGGATTGGATACGCAGTATTTT
CASSQVFGSGLDTQYF
>TRBD2|NA|TRBV10-3|TRBJ2-7
TGTGCCATCAGTGGATGGCGGGAGGGTCGCGAGCAGTACTTC
CAISGWREGREQYF
>TRBD1|NA|TRBV2|TRBJ2-7
TGTGCCAGCAGAGGGGACAGCTACGAGCAGTACTTC
CASRGDSYEQYF
>NA|NA|TRBV7-9|TRBJ2-1
TGTGCCACCCATTTTACTATGACTGAGCAGTTCTTC
CATHFTMTEQFF
>TRBD1|NA|TRBV4-2|TRBJ2-2
TGTGCCAGCAGCCAAGATTTTCGGGGACAGGGGAACACCGAGGAGCTGTTTTTT
CASSQDFRGQGNTEELFF
>TRBD1|NA|TRBV27|TRBJ2-1
TGTGCCAGCGGGACAGAGCCTTACAATGAGCAGTTCTTC
CASGTEPYNEQFF
>NA|few|TRBV10-3|TRBJ1-5
TGTGCCATCAGTGATGGAGGTAGCAATCAGCCCCAGCATTTT
CAISDGGSNQPQHF
>TRBD1|NA|TRBV10-1|TRBJ1-1
TGCGCCAGCAACCGACAGGGCTACACTGAAGCTTTCTTT
CASNRQGYTEAFF
>TRBD2|NA|TRBV7-3|TRBJ2-4
TGTGCCAGCAGCGCACCAGGGAGGGAGGGAAACATTCAGTACTTC
CASSAPGREGNIQYF
>NA|NA|TRBV7-2|TRBJ2-1
TGTGCCAGCAGCCCGGGGGGCCCAGGCGCTTCCTACAATGAGCAGTTCTTC
CASSPGGPGASYNEQFF
>TRBD1|once|TRBV29-1|TRBJ1-4
TGCAGCGTTCGGGGAAGGGGGCAGGAAAAACTGTTTTTT
CSVRGRGQEKLFF
>NA|NA|TRBV10-3|TRBJ2-2
TGTGCCATCATGGCGGGGGCGGACACTAACACCGGGGAGCTGTTTTTT
CAIMAGADTNTGELFF